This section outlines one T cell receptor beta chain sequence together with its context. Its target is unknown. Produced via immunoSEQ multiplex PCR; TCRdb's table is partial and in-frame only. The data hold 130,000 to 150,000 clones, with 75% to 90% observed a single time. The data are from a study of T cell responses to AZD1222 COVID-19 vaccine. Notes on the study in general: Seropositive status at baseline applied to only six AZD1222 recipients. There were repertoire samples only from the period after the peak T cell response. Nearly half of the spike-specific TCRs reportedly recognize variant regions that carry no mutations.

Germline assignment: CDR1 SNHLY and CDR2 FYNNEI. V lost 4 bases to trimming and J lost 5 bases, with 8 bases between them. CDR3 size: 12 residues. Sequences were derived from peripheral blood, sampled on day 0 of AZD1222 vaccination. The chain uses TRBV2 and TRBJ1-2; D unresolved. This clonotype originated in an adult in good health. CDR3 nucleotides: TGTGCCAGCAGTGCACGGGGATATGGCTACACCTTC. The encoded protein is CASSARGYGYTF.